These 8 T cell receptor beta chains originate from one sample sequenced in a study of blood T cell repertoires in COVID-19. TCRdb's copy holds only in-frame clones and misses some; the assay was immunoSEQ multiplex PCR. In the table there are under 350,000 clones, around 85% of which are singletons. Sequenced material: peripheral blood. These receptors were taken from a woman aged 70-85 years with acute or convalescent COVID-19.

The chain employs TRBV9 and TRBJ2-1, with no clear D. The CDR3 is 13 residues long. Germline lookup yields CDR1 SGDLS and CDR2 YYNGEE. Between the trimmed V and J ends, which lost 4 bases and 9 bases, there was a span of 14 bases. The CDR3 nucleotides read TGTGCCAGCAGCCCCCAGACGGTAGCTGAGCAGTTCTTC. It translates to CASSPQTVAEQFF.

This clone was detected only a few times. The chain joins TRBV21-1 to TRBJ1-5; TRBD1, the table's D call, was not compared with the DNA. TRBV21-1 is a documented pseudogene. The length of the CDR3 is 13 residues. CDR3 amino acids: CARNRDPYQPQHF. The CDR3 bases are TGTGCCAGGAACAGGGACCCCTATCAGCCCCAGCATTTT.

A remark on this clone: The sample has other DNA sequences that encode this CDR3 too. The chain recombines TRBV3-1 (or the pseudogene TRBV3-2) with TRBJ1-1, with a tentative D call TRBD1 (6 bases). CDR3 length: 13 amino acids. Trimming shortened V by 4 bases and J by 1 base, and 7 bases separated the two germline ends. CDR1 is LGHDT and CDR2 is YNNKEL in the germline V gene (reference sequence). This CDR3 reads CASSLRGNTEAFF. As DNA, the CDR3 is TGTGCCAGCAGCCTCAGGGGGAACACTGAAGCTTTCTTT.

In its sample, this clone was seen once. This chain connects TRBV5-4 to TRBJ1-1, with TRBD1 as a possible D gene (5 bases). The V end lost 1 base, the J end lost 6 bases, and 10 bases lay between the germline ends. Germline V lookup: CDR1 SGHNT, CDR2 YYREEE (reference sequence). This CDR3 has 13 residues. CDR3 residues: CASSLRGSPEAFF. DNA of the CDR3: TGTGCCAGCAGCTTGAGGGGATCGCCTGAAGCTTTCTTT.

CDR3 sequence reads: CASSEVSTTGLDSNQPQHF. The DNA of the CDR3 is TGTGCCAGCAGTGAGGTTAGTACGACCGGACTGGATAGCAATCAGCCCCAGCATTTT. The J gene is TRBJ1-5, the V gene TRBV6-1, with D uncertain. Germline V gene lookup returns CDR1 MNHNS and CDR2 SASEGT. V was trimmed by 3 bases and J by 0 bases, leaving 21 bases between them. The length of the CDR3 is 19 residues.

The chain carries TRBV6-5 and TRBJ1-2, with 8 bases lining up with TRBD1. Per the germline V gene, CDR1 is MNHEY and CDR2 is SVGAGI. V shed 8 bases, J shed 4 bases, and the junction held 12 bases outside the gene matches. This CDR3 is built from 15 residues. This chain's CDR3 is CASAYQTGDFYGYTF. The DNA for the CDR3 is TGTGCCAGCGCGTACCAGACAGGGGACTTCTATGGCTACACCTTC.

This chain connects TRBV7-2 to TRBJ2-1; 8 bases match TRBD2. CDR1 is SGHTA and CDR2 is FQGNSA in the germline V gene. The length of the CDR3 is 15 residues. V was pared by 4 bases and J by 6 bases, with 8 bases of the junction left unmatched. The CDR3 loop is CASSSAGLVSNEQFF. In DNA, the CDR3 is TGTGCCAGCAGCTCGGCGGGACTAGTATCCAATGAGCAGTTCTTC.

V gene TRBV2 combines with J gene TRBJ1-2; D is undetermined. V lost 4 bases to trimming and J lost 4 bases, with 13 bases between them. Per the germline V gene, CDR1 is SNHLY and CDR2 is FYNNEI. The CDR3 runs to 14 residues. CDR3 loop: CASSAQARFYGYTF. Here the CDR3 DNA reads TGTGCCAGCAGTGCCCAGGCCAGGTTCTATGGCTACACCTTC.